Detailed here is one TCR beta chain. Its antigen remains unidentified. The data were obtained in a study of vaccination effects on CD4 cells after COVID-19. Method: immunoSEQ multiplex PCR; TCRdb's copy keeps in-frame clones and lacks some. The sample lists about 43,000 clones; 70% to 80% were seen once. Prior to sequencing, the ViraFEST assay stimulated PBMC with viral peptide pools, which expanded the antigen-specific CD4+ T cells. Following culture for nine to ten days, CD4+ T cells were isolated. Vaccine recipients, nucleocapsid antibody negative, had no prior SARS-CoV-2 infection. A half-volume exchange with IL-2 medium occurred on days 3 and 7. The germline V and J ends were trimmed by 6 bases and 0 bases, with 22 bases remaining between them. CDR3 length: 18 residues. Germline CDR1 SGHTA, CDR2 FQGTGA.

This rearrangement joins TRBV7-3 to TRBJ2-3, with a tentative D call TRBD2 (7 bases). This specimen was CD4+ T cells from PBMCs cultured with SARS-CoV-2 spike peptides, taken before COVID-19 vaccination. The receptor was derived from a human donor who received a COVID-19 vaccine. CDR3 residues: CASSQGWVGRGSTDTQYF. The CDR3 DNA reads as TGTGCCAGCAGTCAGGGGTGGGTCGGGCGGGGGAGCACAGATACGCAGTATTTT.